This T cell receptor (beta chain) was found in a study of blood T cell repertoires in COVID-19. CDR1 and CDR2 from the germline V gene are MNHEY and SVGAGI. The V gene lost 6 bases and the J gene lost 6 bases, with 14 bases spanning the gap. The CDR3 totals 13 residues. The authors' processing: Reference gene primer amplification gave estimated nucleated cell counts. The repertoire was sequenced with immunoSEQ multiplex PCR; TCRdb's copy has only in-frame clones and lacks some. V, J and clone size are taken as reported in that table, and D and trimming were inferred from the DNA itself. The sample has fewer than 120,000 clones; less than 85% are singletons.

Material: peripheral blood. The chain employs TRBV6-5 and TRBJ1-2; D is possibly TRBD1 (6 bases). The TCR comes from an elderly woman with acute or convalescent COVID-19. The CDR3 sequence is CASSRQEGDGYTF. As DNA, the CDR3 is TGTGCCAGCAGCCGCCAAGAGGGGGATGGCTACACCTTC.